These 22 T cell receptor beta chains were sequenced from one sample in a study of T-cell memory formation after mild COVID-19. TCRdb fed the 5' RACE reads into MiXCR, producing one record per CDR3 protein. The table lists roughly 280,000 distinct CDR3 sequences, under 8.5% of them singletons, with 22% in the top ten. The specimen was PBMCs or a T cell subset sorted from them (not recorded which). Source of these receptors: a man aged 18 to 30 who had mild COVID-19 (a few samples of this study predate the infection). Cell type and time point are not known.

This clonotype has more than one count but fewer than ten. The chain couples TRBV6-6 to TRBJ2-7; D possibly corresponds to TRBD2 (5 bases). This CDR3 comprises 14 residues. V was pared by 4 bases and J by 0 bases, with 10 bases between. Germline CDR1 MNHNY, CDR2 SVGAGI (reference sequence). CDR3 DNA sequence: TGTGCCAGCAGTTCCGCGAGCGGCTCCTACGAGCAGTACTTC. It codes for CASSSASGSYEQYF.

The chain is built from TRBV6-2 or TRBV6-3 and TRBJ2-7, with 9 bases aligning to TRBD1. V lost 5 bases and J lost 3; bases outside the gene matches: 14. The CDR3 extends over 17 amino acids. Germline CDR1 is MNHEY and CDR2 is SVGEGT. CDR3 region: CASSLKQGAHLYYEQYV. The DNA for the CDR3 is TGTGCCAGCAGTCTGAAACAGGGGGCTCACCTCTACTACGAGCAGTACGTC.

This clonotype was detected only a few times. This chain uses TRBV4-1 with TRBJ2-1, with 16 bases matching TRBD2. CDR1 and CDR2 from the germline V gene are MGHRA and YSYEKL. This CDR3 has 18 residues. J lost 3 bases, V lost 4 bases, and 6 bases had no gene match. The CDR3 is CASSPGTSGGAIYNEQFF. The DNA for the CDR3 is TGCGCCAGCAGCCCCGGGACTAGCGGGGGGGCCATCTACAATGAGCAGTTCTTC.

This clonotype turned up a few times. This chain joins TRBV2 and TRBJ2-2; the D gene is possibly TRBD1 (5 bases). Germline V gene lookup returns CDR1 SNHLY and CDR2 FYNNEI. The CDR3 runs 13 residues. V was cut by 8 bases and J by 6 bases, with 13 bases left in between. The CDR3 protein is CASQEGVAGELFF. CDR3 coding DNA: TGTGCCAGCCAAGAAGGGGTAGCCGGGGAGCTGTTTTTT.

This clonotype was recorded many times. The chain carries TRBV7-8 and TRBJ2-5; D gene ambiguous. V shed 2 bases and J shed 5 bases, with 9 bases lying between them. Germline assignment: CDR1 SGHVS and CDR2 FQNEAQ. CDR3 length equals 13 residues. The CDR3 DNA follows: TGTGCCAGCAGCTTAAGAGCGCTTGAGACCCAGTACTTC. Protein: CASSLRALETQYF.

A remark on this clonotype: One end of the junction fails to match germline, which may point to a read error. This chain connects TRBV12-3 or TRBV12-4 to TRBJ2-3; TRBD2 might be the D (6 bases). The CDR3 is 8 residues long. The CDR3 loop is CASSSGVF. The CDR3 region has the DNA TGTGCCAGCAGTTCGGGAGTTTTT.

The V and J genes are TRBV15 and TRBJ2-1; 8 nucleotides align to TRBD2. Germline V gene lookup returns CDR1 LNHNV and CDR2 YYDKDF (reference sequence). This CDR3 is 16 amino acids long. V shed 5 bases, J shed 4 bases, and the junction held 10 bases outside the gene matches. CDR3 loop: CATSRPWASGYNEQFF. Here the CDR3 DNA reads TGTGCCACCAGCCGTCCTTGGGCTAGCGGGTACAATGAGCAGTTCTTC.

CDR3 DNA sequence: TGTGCCAGCAGCCAGAACCCAGGGGGTGCCCACGAGCAGTACTTC. Protein sequence: CASSQNPGGAHEQYF. The chain combines TRBV3-1 with TRBJ2-7; 7 bases map to TRBD1. This CDR3 is built from 15 residues. After removal of 3 bases from V and 5 bases from J, the junction contained 10 bases not matched to a gene. CDR1 is LGHDT and CDR2 is YNNKEL in the germline V gene (reference sequence).

This clonotype appeared many times. This chain joins TRBV2 and TRBJ2-3; TRBD2 aligns across 8 bases. The J segment lost 2 bases and the V segment lost 6 bases, leaving 7 bases of the junction unmatched. The CDR3 runs to 15 residues. The germline V gene has CDR1 SNHLY and CDR2 FYNNEI. The CDR3 sequence is CASSAGTRATDTQYF. CDR3 DNA sequence: TGTGCCAGCAGCGCCGGGACTAGAGCCACAGATACGCAGTATTTT.

The chain employs TRBV12-3 or TRBV12-4 and TRBJ1-1; D call uncertain. Trimming removed 5 bases at V and 10 bases at J, with 8 bases between. This CDR3 region has 10 residues. The CDR3 loop reads CASSGGGAFF. In DNA form, the CDR3 reads TGTGCCAGCAGTGGCGGTGGAGCTTTCTTT.

Ten or more counts support this clonotype. This sequence joins TRBV5-1 and TRBJ1-1, with TRBD1 as a possible D gene (5 bases). There are 14 residues in the CDR3. V dropped 3 bases and J dropped 1 base, with 10 bases sitting between them. Germline values: CDR1 SGHRS, CDR2 YFSETQ. CDR3 sequence: CASSYDGGNTEAFF. The CDR3 DNA sequence: TGCGCCAGCAGCTACGACGGGGGGAACACTGAAGCTTTCTTT.

CDR3 sequence: CASSLGTSGAGTGELFF. The CDR3 DNA sequence: TGTGCCAGCAGCTTGGGGACTAGCGGGGCAGGTACCGGGGAGCTGTTTTTT. The gene calls are TRBV7-6 and TRBJ2-2; 13 bases are a match to TRBD2. Per germline, CDR1 SGHVS and CDR2 FNYEAQ. CDR3 length: 17 residues. Trimming cost V 3 bases and J 5 bases; bases outside gene matches: 6.

This chain joins TRBV7-9 and TRBJ1-5, with 9 positions matching TRBD1. Germline lookup yields CDR1 SEHNR and CDR2 FQNEAQ (reference sequence). V lost 4 bases and J lost 4; bases outside the gene matches: 5. The CDR3 is made up of 15 amino acids. The CDR3 bases are TGTGCCAGCAGCTCCGGCGGGACAGGGAATCAGCCCCAGCATTTT. It specifies CASSSGGTGNQPQHF.

The chain couples TRBV20-1 to TRBJ2-3, with 9 bases matching TRBD1. This CDR3 is 14 amino acids long. Germline trimming cut 5 bases from V and 2 bases from J; bases unmatched to any gene: 5. Germline CDR1 and CDR2: DFQATT and SNEGSKA (reference sequence). CDR3 DNA: TGCAGTGCTGCACAGGGGGCGCCCACAGATACGCAGTATTTT. Its protein product is CSAAQGAPTDTQYF.

V is TRBV5-1 and J is TRBJ2-3; TRBD1 matches at 7 bases. Germline V gene sequence: CDR1 SGHRS, CDR2 YFSETQ. V lost 4 bases, J lost 1 base, and 3 bases stayed unmatched. This CDR3 comprises 14 residues. Written as DNA, the CDR3 is TGCGCCAGCAGCACCGACAGGGGCACAGATACGCAGTATTTT. Translation: CASSTDRGTDTQYF.

This clonotype has just a few counts. CDR3 bases: TGCAGTGCTATAGGGACAGGGGGTTCGAAGGGTGAAAAACTGTTTTTT. Encoded protein: CSAIGTGGSKGEKLFF. The V gene is TRBV20-1, the J gene TRBJ1-4, with 11 bases lining up with TRBD1. This CDR3 region has 16 residues. V was pared by 4 bases and J by 7 bases, with 11 bases of the junction left unmatched. Germline loops: CDR1 DFQATT, CDR2 SNEGSKA (reference sequence).

This clonotype came up a few times. The chain is built from TRBV20-1 and TRBJ2-7, with D tentatively TRBD1 (6 bases). V was cut by 2 bases and J by 4 bases, with 6 bases left in between. CDR1 and CDR2 (germline): DFQATT, SNEGSKA (reference sequence). The CDR3 sequence is 11 residues long. Written as DNA, the CDR3 is TGCAGTGCTAGACAGGGGTACGAGCAGTACTTC. Its translation: CSARQGYEQYF.

This clonotype was detected a few times. The rearrangement uses TRBV5-1 and TRBJ2-7, with 11 bases identical to TRBD2. The germline gives CDR1 SGHRS, CDR2 YFSETQ. The CDR3 sequence is 16 residues long. Trimming took 2 bases from V and 2 from J; bases not matched to a gene: 6. The CDR3 DNA follows: TGCGCCAGCAGCTTTACCCTAGCGGGGGGCACCTACGAGCAGTACTTC. Residues: CASSFTLAGGTYEQYF. The variable domain in full, completed from reference TRBV5-1 and TRBJ2-7, reads KAGVTQTPRYLIKTRGQQVTLSCSPISGHRSVSWYQQTPGQGLQFLFEYFSETQRNKGNFPGRFSGRQFSNSRSEMNVSTLELGDSALYLCASSFTLAGGTYEQYFGPGTRLTVT.

This clonotype was observed a few times. The V and J genes are TRBV20-1 and TRBJ2-3; maybe TRBD2 (6 bases). Germline V CDR1 and CDR2: DFQATT, SNEGSKA (reference sequence). V gave up 4 bases and J gave up 4 bases, with 15 bases separating them. The CDR3 length is 14 residues. Written as DNA, the CDR3 is TGCAGTGCTACCCAATGGGGGGTTGCAGATACGCAGTATTTT. Encoded protein: CSATQWGVADTQYF.

DNA for the CDR3: TGTGCCAGCAGCCAAGAAAGACTAGCGGGGCGCGAGCAGTACGTC. Its translation: CASSQERLAGREQYV. The chain couples TRBV14 to TRBJ2-7; 11 nucleotides align to TRBD2. V shed 0 bases, J shed 6 bases, and the junction held 4 bases outside the gene matches. The CDR3 has 15 residues. In germline, CDR1 is SGHDN, CDR2 FVKESK.

Only a few counts were recorded for this clonotype. The rearrangement joins TRBV20-1 to TRBJ2-6; 7 bases align to TRBD1. The trim removed 3 bases at V and 3 bases at J, leaving 5 bases unmatched. The CDR3 spans 15 residues. Germline values: CDR1 DFQATT, CDR2 SNEGSKA (reference sequence). The CDR3 DNA reads TGCAGTGCTAGTCGAGGGGGCGTTGGGGCCAACGTCCTGACTTTC. Protein product: CSASRGGVGANVLTF.

This clonotype was found a few times. The chain recombines TRBV20-1 with TRBJ2-3; the D gene is possibly TRBD2 (6 bases). Germline loops: CDR1 DFQATT, CDR2 SNEGSKA (reference sequence). V gave up 6 bases and J gave up 6 bases, with 19 bases separating them. The CDR3 has 14 amino acids. The CDR3 DNA is TGCAGTGCGAGCACAACGCGGGGTGGCGATACGCAGTATTTT. Translated: CSASTTRGGDTQYF.